A single sample is the source of the 6 T cell receptor beta chains below, sequenced in a study of T cell responses to AZD1222 COVID-19 vaccine. TCRdb keeps only in-frame clones here, not all; method: immunoSEQ multiplex PCR. The data hold more than 95,000 clones, with approximately 90% observed a single time. Specimen: peripheral blood, collected on day 0 of AZD1222 vaccination. All receptors derive from an adult in good health.

The chain uses TRBV27 and TRBJ2-2; D is ambiguous. V shed 5 bases and J shed 1 base, with 11 bases lying between them. The CDR3 spans 15 residues. The germline V gene has CDR1 MNHEY and CDR2 SMNVEV (reference sequence). CDR3 sequence: CASSLMGGNTGELFF. Here the CDR3 DNA reads TGTGCCAGCAGTCTTATGGGCGGGAACACCGGGGAGCTGTTTTTT.

V and J are TRBV4-1 and TRBJ1-2, with a possible D match to TRBD1 (6 bases). Trimming pared 1 base from V and 2 bases from J, leaving 8 bases between. The germline V gene encodes CDR1 MGHRA and CDR2 YSYEKL. There are 14 residues in the CDR3. In DNA form, the CDR3 reads TGCGCCAGCAGCCAAGGGGGGGGCAACTATGGCTACACCTTC. Protein product: CASSQGGGNYGYTF.

This clone appeared once. The V call is TRBV28, the J call TRBJ2-1, with 13 positions matching TRBD2. There are 17 residues in the CDR3. Germline trimming cut 4 bases from V and 4 bases from J; bases unmatched to any gene: 7. The germline CDR1 and CDR2 sequences are MDHEN and SYDVKM. CDR3 residues: CASSSLLAGGPYNEQFF. In DNA, the CDR3 is TGTGCCAGCAGTTCGTTACTAGCGGGAGGGCCTTACAATGAGCAGTTCTTC.

A single count supports this clone. The rearrangement uses TRBV15 and TRBJ1-3; D call uncertain. Germline V CDR1 and CDR2: LNHNV, YYDKDF (reference sequence). The ends were cut back, 0 bases at V and 0 bases at J, with 12 bases in the middle. The CDR3 spans 17 residues. CDR3 sequence reads: CATSREQGSYSGNTIYF. The DNA for the CDR3 is TGTGCCACCAGCAGAGAACAAGGCAGCTACTCTGGAAACACCATATATTTT.

The chain is built from TRBV14 and TRBJ1-2; D is undetermined. Germline CDR1 is SGHDN and CDR2 is FVKESK. The CDR3 sequence is 16 residues long. The V end lost 0 bases, the J end lost 6 bases, and 17 bases lay between the germline ends. DNA of the CDR3: TGTGCCAGCAGCCAAGAAGTTGGCGGAGGTGTAAATGGCTACACCTTC. Encoded protein: CASSQEVGGGVNGYTF.

This sequence joins TRBV2 and TRBJ1-2, with no clear D. CDR1 is SNHLY, CDR2 FYNNEI, per germline. The V and J ends lost 11 bases and 1 base respectively, with 8 bases between them. CDR3 length: 11 amino acids. CDR3 bases: TGTGCCGCGGGCAGTAACTATGGCTACACCTTC. This encodes CAAGSNYGYTF.